What follows describes a single TCR beta chain. This specimen comes from a study of CD8 T cells in Susac syndrome. CD8+ and CD4+ T cells from blood underwent TCR beta sequencing, which was carried out in a high-throughput format. TEMRA cells were FACS-enriched, while CD8+ and CD4+ T cells were negatively isolated. The RNA input was roughly 0.45 to 1 ug, and it was reverse transcribed with random hexamers. Amplification of TCR beta CDR3 by immunoSEQ multiplex PCR spanned 54 Vbeta and 13 Jbeta. TCRdb re-called the immunoSEQ multiplex PCR reads with MiXCR, one entry per CDR3 protein. The sample carries about 76,000 distinct CDR3 sequences, about 91% recorded once. This TCR derives from a human donor with multiple sclerosis. The sample consisted of CD8+ T cells from PBMCs.

This CDR3 is CASSSYSNQPQHF. The DNA of the CDR3 is TGTGCCAGCAGTTCCTATAGCAATCAGCCCCAGCATTTT. The chain links TRBV28 to TRBJ1-5, with D unresolved. Germline V lookup: CDR1 MDHEN, CDR2 SYDVKM. The CDR3 sequence is 13 residues long. Trimming pared 4 bases from V and 0 bases from J, leaving 4 bases between.